The rows below give T cell receptor beta chains drawn from one sample of a study of monozygotic twins with inflammatory bowel disease. TCRdb reprocessed the 5' RACE reads, with one entry per CDR3 protein and no DNA. Here the sample table reports some 170,000 distinct CDR3 sequences. The sample taken for sequencing was blood. The receptors stem from a human donor with ulcerative colitis or Crohn's disease, or a healthy co-twin of an affected twin (not recorded which). Each CDR3 is given with its conserved first and last residue.

J gene,V gene,CDR3 protein
TRBJ2-3,TRBV6-1,CATIGGVAGPDTQYF
TRBJ2-3,TRBV29-1,CSVEKQGRTQYF
TRBJ2-1,TRBV3-1,CASSQERLAVSYNEQFF
TRBJ1-1,TRBV9,CASSPLFGGNTEAFF
TRBJ1-3,TRBV29-1,CSVEPNSGNTIYF
TRBJ2-5,TRBV2,CASTSGGMLRETQYF
TRBJ2-6,TRBV6-1,CASSERLAGAGGANVLTF
TRBJ1-2,TRBV28,CASSPAGTVFSGYTF
TRBJ2-7,TRBV5-1,CASSPGTGGNSYEQYF
TRBJ1-5,TRBV6-1,CASSRSQGSQPQHF
TRBJ2-1,TRBV7-2,CASSSSGTHNEQFF
TRBJ2-2,TRBV20-1,CSASPLAGAFGELFF
TRBJ2-3,TRBV12-3/TRBV12-4,CASSPSLSPDTQYF
TRBJ1-5,TRBV27,CASRYRVLLVIQPQHF
TRBJ1-1,TRBV6-5,CASRYHLSGTANTEAFF
TRBJ2-5,TRBV10-3,CAISESREREGPGQETQYF
TRBJ2-1,TRBV28,CASSRPPGNNEQFF
TRBJ2-3,TRBV28,CASSFVLGRANFTDTQYF
TRBJ2-1,TRBV20-1,CSAGPFPYRVLEHFLSYNEQFF
TRBJ2-7,TRBV10-3,CAISPATLYEQYF
TRBJ2-5,TRBV12-3/TRBV12-4,CASSPDRVSETQYF
TRBJ2-1,TRBV13,CASSPRDSHEQFF
TRBJ2-2,TRBV20-1,CSARDRTATGELFF
TRBJ2-3,TRBV25-1,CASSEKWGTDTQYF
TRBJ1-3,TRBV5-1,CASSLLGQQSGNTIYF
TRBJ2-5,TRBV5-4,CASSPGFASTQETQYF
TRBJ2-5,TRBV7-3,CASSLTLLGETQYF
TRBJ2-1,TRBV10-3,CAISESTEGYNEQFF
TRBJ2-2,TRBV28,CASTFTGVNTGELFF
TRBJ2-1,TRBV5-1,CASSWRVHEQFF
TRBJ1-5,TRBV19,CASSIVPGANQPQHF
TRBJ1-5,TRBV12-3/TRBV12-4,CASSLTGNPTQPQHF
TRBJ2-2,TRBV10-3,CAISAGQSNTGELFF
TRBJ2-7,TRBV7-9,CASTDGFEQYF
TRBJ1-3,TRBV11-2,CASSLDRRNTIYF
TRBJ1-5,TRBV28,CAVGVGQDNQPQHF
TRBJ2-3,TRBV20-1,CTWRPGGTDTQYF
TRBJ2-5,TRBV4-1,CASSQPGLAGGEETQYF
TRBJ1-2,TRBV15,CATSGGQGSSYGYTF
TRBJ2-7,TRBV27,CASSPTRSSYEQYF
TRBJ2-7,TRBV7-9,CASSPRDSRKYF
TRBJ2-1,TRBV19,CASSKTQHEQFF
TRBJ2-7,TRBV11-2,CASTGALGDEQYF
TRBJ2-5,TRBV12-5,CASGSTGTVGETQYF
TRBJ2-7,TRBV7-2,CASSSGLAGVGEQYF
TRBJ2-7,TRBV7-2,CASSLGGTNVYEQYF
TRBJ2-5,TRBV5-1,CASRGRKSWETQYF
TRBJ1-1,TRBV5-1,CASNQTPKNTEAFF
TRBJ2-7,TRBV5-1,CASSLNRAGSYEQYF
TRBJ1-5,TRBV15,CATDRGQGGGGNQPQHF
TRBJ1-6,TRBV5-1,CASRPITGDSPLHF
TRBJ2-1,TRBV4-3,CASSQDVAGTSVYNEQFF
TRBJ1-2,TRBV5-1,CASSLGRSFNYGYTF
TRBJ2-7,TRBV9,CASSAFGTVSSYEQYF
TRBJ1-6,TRBV10-3,CAISDKARGVNSPLHF